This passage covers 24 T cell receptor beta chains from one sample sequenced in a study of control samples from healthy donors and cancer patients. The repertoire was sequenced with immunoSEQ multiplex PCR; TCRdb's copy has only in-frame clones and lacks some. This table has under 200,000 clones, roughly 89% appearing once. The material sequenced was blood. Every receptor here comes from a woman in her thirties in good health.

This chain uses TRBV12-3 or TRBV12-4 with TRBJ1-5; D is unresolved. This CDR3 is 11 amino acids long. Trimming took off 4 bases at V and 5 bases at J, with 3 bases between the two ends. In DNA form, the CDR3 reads TGTGCCAGCAGTTCGGATCAGCCCCAGCATTTT. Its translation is CASSSDQPQHF.

The CDR3 protein is CASSRQGDTEAFF. The CDR3 bases are TGCGCCAGCAGCCGACAGGGCGACACTGAAGCTTTCTTT. The chain combines TRBV5-1 with TRBJ1-1, with 7 nucleotides matching TRBD1. Trimming at V came to 4 bases and at J to 3 bases, leaving 3 bases not matched to a gene. The germline gives CDR1 SGHRS, CDR2 YFSETQ. The CDR3 is 13 amino acids.

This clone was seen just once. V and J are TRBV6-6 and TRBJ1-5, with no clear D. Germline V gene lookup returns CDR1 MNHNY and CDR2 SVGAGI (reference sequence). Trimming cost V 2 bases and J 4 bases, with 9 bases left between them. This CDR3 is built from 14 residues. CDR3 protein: CASSYGSSNQPQHF. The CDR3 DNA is TGTGCCAGCAGTTACGGGTCTTCAAATCAGCCCCAGCATTTT.

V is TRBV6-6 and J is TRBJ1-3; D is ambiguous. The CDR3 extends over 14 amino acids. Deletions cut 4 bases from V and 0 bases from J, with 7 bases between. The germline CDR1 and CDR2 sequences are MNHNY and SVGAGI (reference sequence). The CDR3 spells CASSSDNSGNTIYF. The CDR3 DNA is TGTGCCAGCAGTTCCGACAACTCTGGAAACACCATATATTTT.

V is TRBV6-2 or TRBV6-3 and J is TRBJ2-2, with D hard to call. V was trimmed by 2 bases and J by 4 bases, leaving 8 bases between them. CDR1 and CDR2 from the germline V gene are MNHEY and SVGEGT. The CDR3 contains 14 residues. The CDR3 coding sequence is TGTGCCAGCAGTTACACCTCTAGCACCGGGGAGCTGTTTTTT. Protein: CASSYTSSTGELFF.

CDR3 sequence reads: CASRPGTGGEKLFF. The CDR3 nucleotides read TGCGCCAGCAGGCCCGGGACAGGGGGGGAAAAACTGTTTTTT. This chain joins TRBV5-1 and TRBJ1-4; TRBD1 matches at 11 bases. CDR3 length equals 14 residues. Germline CDR1 reads SGHRS; CDR2 reads YFSETQ. V shed 5 bases and J 8 bases; nucleotides not matched to a gene: 5.

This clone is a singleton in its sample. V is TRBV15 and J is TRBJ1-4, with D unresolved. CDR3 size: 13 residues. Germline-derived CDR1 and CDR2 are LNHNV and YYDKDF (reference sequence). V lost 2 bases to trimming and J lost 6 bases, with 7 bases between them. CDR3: CATSRSTDEKLFF. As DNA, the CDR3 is TGTGCCACCAGCAGATCTACAGATGAAAAACTGTTTTTT.

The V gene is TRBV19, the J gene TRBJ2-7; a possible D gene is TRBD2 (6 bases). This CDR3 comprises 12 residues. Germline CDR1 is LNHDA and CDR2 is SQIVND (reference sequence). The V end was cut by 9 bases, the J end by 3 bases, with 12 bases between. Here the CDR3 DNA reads TGTGCCAGCCGGGGGACGTTCTACGAGCAGTACTTC. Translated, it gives CASRGTFYEQYF.

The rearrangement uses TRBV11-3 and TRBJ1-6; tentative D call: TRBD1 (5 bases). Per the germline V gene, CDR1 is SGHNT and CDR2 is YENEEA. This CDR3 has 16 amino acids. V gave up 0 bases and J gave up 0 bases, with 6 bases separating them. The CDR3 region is CASSLEQDSYNSPLHF. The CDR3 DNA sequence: TGTGCCAGCAGCTTAGAACAGGACTCCTATAATTCACCCCTCCACTTT.

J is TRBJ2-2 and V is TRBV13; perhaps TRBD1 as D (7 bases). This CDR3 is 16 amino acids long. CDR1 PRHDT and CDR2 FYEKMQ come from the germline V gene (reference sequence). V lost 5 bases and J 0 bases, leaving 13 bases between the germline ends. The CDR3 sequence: CASSPGGGPNTGELFF. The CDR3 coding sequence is TGTGCCAGCAGCCCAGGAGGGGGCCCGAACACCGGGGAGCTGTTTTTT.

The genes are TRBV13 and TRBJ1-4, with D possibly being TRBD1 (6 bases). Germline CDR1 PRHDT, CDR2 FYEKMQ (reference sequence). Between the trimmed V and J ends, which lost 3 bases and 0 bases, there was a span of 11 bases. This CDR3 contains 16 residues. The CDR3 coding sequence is TGTGCCAGCAGCTTGTCAGGGGTTGCAACTAATGAAAAACTGTTTTTT. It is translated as CASSLSGVATNEKLFF.

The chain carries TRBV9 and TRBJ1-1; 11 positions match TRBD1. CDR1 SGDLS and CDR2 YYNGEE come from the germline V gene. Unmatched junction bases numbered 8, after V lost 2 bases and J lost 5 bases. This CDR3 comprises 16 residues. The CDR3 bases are TGTGCCAGCAGCGTCTCCGGGACAGGGGGGATTACTGAAGCTTTCTTT. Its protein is CASSVSGTGGITEAFF.

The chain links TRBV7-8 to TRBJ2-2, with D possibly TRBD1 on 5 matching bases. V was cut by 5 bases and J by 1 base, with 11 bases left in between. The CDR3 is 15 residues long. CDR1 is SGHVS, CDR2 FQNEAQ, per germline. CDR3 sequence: CASSPRTRNTGELFF. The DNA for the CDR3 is TGTGCCAGCAGCCCTAGGACAAGGAACACCGGGGAGCTGTTTTTT. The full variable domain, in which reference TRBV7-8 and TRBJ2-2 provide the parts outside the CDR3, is GAGVSQSPRYKVAKRGQDVALRCDPISGHVSLFWYQQALGQGPEFLTYFQNEAQLDKSGLPSDRFFAERPEGSVSTLKIQRTQQEDSAVYLCASSPRTRNTGELFFGEGSRLTVL.

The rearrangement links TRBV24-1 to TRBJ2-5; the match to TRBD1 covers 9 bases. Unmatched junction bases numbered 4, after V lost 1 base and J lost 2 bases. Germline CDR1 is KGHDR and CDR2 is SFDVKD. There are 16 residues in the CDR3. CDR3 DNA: TGTGCCACCAGTGATTTTTTAGGGACAGGGCAAGAGACCCAGTACTTC. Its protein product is CATSDFLGTGQETQYF.

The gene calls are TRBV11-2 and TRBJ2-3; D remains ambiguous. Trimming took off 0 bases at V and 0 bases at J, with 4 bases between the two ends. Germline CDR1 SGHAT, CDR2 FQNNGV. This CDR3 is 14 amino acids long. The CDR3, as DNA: TGTGCCAGCAGCTTAGAGACTAGCACAGATACGCAGTATTTT. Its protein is CASSLETSTDTQYF.

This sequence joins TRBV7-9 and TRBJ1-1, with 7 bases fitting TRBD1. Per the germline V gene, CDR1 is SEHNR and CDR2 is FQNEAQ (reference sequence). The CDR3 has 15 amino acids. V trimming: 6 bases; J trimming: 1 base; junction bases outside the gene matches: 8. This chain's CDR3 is CASRLTGAPNTEAFF. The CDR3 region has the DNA TGTGCCAGCAGGCTAACAGGGGCCCCGAACACTGAAGCTTTCTTT.

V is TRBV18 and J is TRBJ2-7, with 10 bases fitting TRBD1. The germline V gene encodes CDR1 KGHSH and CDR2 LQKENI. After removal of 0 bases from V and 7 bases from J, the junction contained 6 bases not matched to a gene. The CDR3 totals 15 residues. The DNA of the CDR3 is TGTGCCAGCTCACCACCGGACAGGGGGTATCAGGAGCAGTACTTC. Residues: CASSPPDRGYQEQYF.

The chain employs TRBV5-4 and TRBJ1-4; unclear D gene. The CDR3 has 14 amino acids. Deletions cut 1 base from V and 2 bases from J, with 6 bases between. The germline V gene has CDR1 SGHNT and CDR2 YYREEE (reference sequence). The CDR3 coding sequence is TGTGCCAGCAGCTTGTATAGGACTAATGAAAAACTGTTTTTT. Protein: CASSLYRTNEKLFF.

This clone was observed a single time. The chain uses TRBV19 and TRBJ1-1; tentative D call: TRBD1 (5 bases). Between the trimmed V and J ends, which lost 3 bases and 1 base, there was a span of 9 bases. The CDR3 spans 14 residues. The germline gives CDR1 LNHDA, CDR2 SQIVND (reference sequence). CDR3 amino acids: CASSIPTENTEAFF. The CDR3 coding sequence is TGTGCCAGTAGTATCCCGACAGAGAACACTGAAGCTTTCTTT. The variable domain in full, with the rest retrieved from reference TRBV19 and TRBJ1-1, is DGGITQSPKYLFRKEGQNVTLSCEQNLNHDAMYWYRQDPGQGLRLIYYSQIVNDFQKGDIAEGYSVSREKKESFPLTVTSAQKNPTAFYLCASSIPTENTEAFFGQGTRLTVV.

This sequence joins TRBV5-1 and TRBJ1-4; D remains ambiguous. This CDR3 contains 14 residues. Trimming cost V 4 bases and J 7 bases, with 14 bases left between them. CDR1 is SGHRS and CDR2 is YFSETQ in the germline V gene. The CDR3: CASSVGRAGEKLFF. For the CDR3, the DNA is TGCGCCAGCAGCGTGGGGAGGGCAGGTGAAAAACTGTTTTTT.

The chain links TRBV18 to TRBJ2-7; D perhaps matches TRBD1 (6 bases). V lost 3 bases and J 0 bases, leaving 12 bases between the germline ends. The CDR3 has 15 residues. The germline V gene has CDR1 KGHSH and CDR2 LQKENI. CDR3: CASSPSRGSSYEQYF. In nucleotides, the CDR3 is TGTGCCAGCTCACCGAGTAGGGGGAGCTCCTACGAGCAGTACTTC.

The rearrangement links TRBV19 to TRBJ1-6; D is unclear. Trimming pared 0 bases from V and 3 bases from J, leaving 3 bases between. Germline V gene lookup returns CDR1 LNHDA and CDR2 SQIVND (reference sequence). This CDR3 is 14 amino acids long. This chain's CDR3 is CASSIEVYNSPLHF. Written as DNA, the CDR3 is TGTGCCAGTAGTATAGAAGTCTATAATTCACCCCTCCACTTT.

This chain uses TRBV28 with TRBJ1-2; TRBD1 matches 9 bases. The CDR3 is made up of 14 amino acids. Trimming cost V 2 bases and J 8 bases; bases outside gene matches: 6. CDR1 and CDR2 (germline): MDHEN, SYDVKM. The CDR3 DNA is TGTGCCAGCAGTTTAGGGGACAGGGTTTGGGGCTACACCTTC. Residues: CASSLGDRVWGYTF.

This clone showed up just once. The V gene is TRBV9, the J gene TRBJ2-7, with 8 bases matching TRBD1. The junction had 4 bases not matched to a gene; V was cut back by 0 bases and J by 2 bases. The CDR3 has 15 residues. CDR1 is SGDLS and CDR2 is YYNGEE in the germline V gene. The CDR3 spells CASSVAPGGAYEQYF. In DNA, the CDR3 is TGTGCCAGCAGCGTAGCCCCAGGGGGCGCCTACGAGCAGTACTTC. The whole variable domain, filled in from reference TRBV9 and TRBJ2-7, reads DSGVTQTPKHLITATGQRVTLRCSPRSGDLSVYWYQQSLDQGLQFLIQYYNGEERAKGNILERFSAQQFPDLHSELNLSSLELGDSALYFCASSVAPGGAYEQYFGPGTRLTVT.